A selection of T cell receptor beta chains follows, all from one sample in a study of cytomegalovirus exposure and HLA in healthy donors. Libraries were prepared by immunoSEQ multiplex PCR; TCRdb keeps only in-frame clonotypes and omits some of them. The repertoire holds about 140,000 clones, with around 88% as singletons. Sequencing input: PBMCs. The source is a woman aged 18-29 years in good health and CMV-seropositive. CDR3s include the opening cysteine and the closing phenylalanine or tryptophan. D genes are given only for firm matches. The size entry is marked missing in some rows and otherwise reads once, few, many or a size class.

DNA: TGTGCCAGCAGCTGGCGGACAGACAATCAGCCCCAGCATTTT
CDR3: CASSWRTDNQPQHF
size: NA
J: TRBJ1-5
V: TRBV7-2
D: NA

DNA: TGTGCCAGCAGCCGACCCGGGACAGAAGCTAACTATGGCTACACCTTC
CDR3: CASSRPGTEANYGYTF
size: many
J: TRBJ1-2
V: TRBV4-2
D: TRBD1

DNA: TGTGCCATCAGAAGGACAGACAATTCACCCCTCCACTTT
CDR3: CAIRRTDNSPLHF
size: NA
J: TRBJ1-6
V: TRBV10-3
D: NA

DNA: TGCGCCAGCAGCGGACAGAACACTGAAGCTTTCTTT
CDR3: CASSGQNTEAFF
size: NA
J: TRBJ1-1
V: TRBV5-1
D: NA

DNA: TGCGCCAGCAGCTCGGGTCTAGAAAACACCGGGGAGCTGTTTTTT
CDR3: CASSSGLENTGELFF
size: NA
J: TRBJ2-2
V: TRBV5-1
D: NA

DNA: TGTGCCAGCAAACCTTTCACGACAGGGGGAAGTGAGCAGTTCTTC
CDR3: CASKPFTTGGSEQFF
size: NA
J: TRBJ2-1
V: TRBV6-1
D: TRBD1

DNA: TGTGCCAGTAGTACCGGGACAGACTCTGGGGCCAACGTCCTGACTTTC
CDR3: CASSTGTDSGANVLTF
size: NA
J: TRBJ2-6
V: TRBV19
D: TRBD1

DNA: TGTGCCAGCAGCTTAAGAGGAGGGGCTAACTATGGCTACACCTTC
CDR3: CASSLRGGANYGYTF
size: NA
J: TRBJ1-2
V: TRBV7-8
D: NA

DNA: TGCGCCAGCAGCGCCGGGACAGGGGATGCCGGAAACACCATATATTTT
CDR3: CASSAGTGDAGNTIYF
size: NA
J: TRBJ1-3
V: TRBV5-1
D: TRBD1

DNA: TGTGCCAGCAGCTTAGATCGGGACAGTTACTCTGGGGCCAACGTCCTGACTTTC
CDR3: CASSLDRDSYSGANVLTF
size: NA
J: TRBJ2-6
V: TRBV7-9
D: TRBD1

DNA: TGTGCCAGCAGCTTGGACCTCGGGGGCTACGAGCAGTACTTC
CDR3: CASSLDLGGYEQYF
size: NA
J: TRBJ2-7
V: TRBV5-4
D: NA

DNA: TGCGCCAGCAGCCGTCTCTTGTCGGCTATGGGACAGGCCTACGAGCAGTACTTC
CDR3: CASSRLLSAMGQAYEQYF
size: NA
J: TRBJ2-7
V: TRBV4-1
D: TRBD1

DNA: TGTGCCAGCAGGGGACAGCCCTCAACTAATGAAAAACTGTTTTTT
CDR3: CASRGQPSTNEKLFF
size: NA
J: TRBJ1-4
V: TRBV6-1
D: TRBD1

DNA: TGTGCCAGTATTATGGGACAGGGGGCGGAGGACTACACCTTC
CDR3: CASIMGQGAEDYTF
size: NA
J: TRBJ1-2
V: TRBV19
D: TRBD1

DNA: TGTGCCAGCTCACCCGGTGGGGGGGCGAAGAACACTGAAGCTTTCTTT
CDR3: CASSPGGGAKNTEAFF
size: NA
J: TRBJ1-1
V: TRBV18
D: NA

DNA: TGTGCCAGCAGCTTAGTCGCGTTGGGGGCTGGAGGAAACACCATATATTTT
CDR3: CASSLVALGAGGNTIYF
size: NA
J: TRBJ1-3
V: TRBV7-6
D: NA

DNA: TGCGCCAGCAGCCAATTAGATATGGGTTTCGGCGGCAATGAGCAGTTCTTC
CDR3: CASSQLDMGFGGNEQFF
size: NA
J: TRBJ2-1
V: TRBV4-1
D: NA

DNA: TGTGCCACCAGCAGAGACAGCTCCTACGAGCAGTACTTC
CDR3: CATSRDSSYEQYF
size: once
J: TRBJ2-7
V: TRBV15
D: NA

DNA: TGTGCCAGCAGCGCCCGTTGGACAGGGGGCAATGAGCAGTTCTTC
CDR3: CASSARWTGGNEQFF
size: NA
J: TRBJ2-1
V: TRBV28
D: TRBD1

DNA: TGTGCCAGCAGTTTATGGGTAGCGGGAGGCAATGAGCAGTTCTTC
CDR3: CASSLWVAGGNEQFF
size: NA
J: TRBJ2-1
V: TRBV28
D: TRBD2

DNA: TGTGCCAGCAGTCAGGCGGCAGGGGGGTGGAATGAGCAGTTCTTC
CDR3: CASSQAAGGWNEQFF
size: once
J: TRBJ2-1
V: TRBV6-5
D: NA

DNA: TGTGCCAGCAGTGTAGGAGGGGCTAGCAATCAGCCCCAGCATTTT
CDR3: CASSVGGASNQPQHF
size: NA
J: TRBJ1-5
V: TRBV2
D: NA

DNA: TGTGCCAGCAGTGACAGGGGATATGGGACCCAGTACTTC
CDR3: CASSDRGYGTQYF
size: NA
J: TRBJ2-5
V: TRBV6-1
D: NA

DNA: TGTGCCAGCAGCTCCTCCAGACAGGGAGATACGCAGTATTTT
CDR3: CASSSSRQGDTQYF
size: NA
J: TRBJ2-3
V: TRBV7-3
D: TRBD1

DNA: TGTGCCAGCAGGGATACAGGGTCCGCTGAAGCTTTCTTT
CDR3: CASRDTGSAEAFF
size: NA
J: TRBJ1-1
V: TRBV2
D: NA

DNA: TGTGCCAGTAGTACACACGACGGGTTTAACTATGGCTACACCTTC
CDR3: CASSTHDGFNYGYTF
size: NA
J: TRBJ1-2
V: TRBV19
D: NA

DNA: TGTGCCAGCAGCTTTGATAGAGCGGGAATTGACAATGAGCAGTTCTTC
CDR3: CASSFDRAGIDNEQFF
size: once
J: TRBJ2-1
V: TRBV7-6
D: TRBD2

DNA: TGTGCCAGCGAGATAACCAGCAATCAGCCCCAGCATTTT
CDR3: CASEITSNQPQHF
size: NA
J: TRBJ1-5
V: TRBV28
D: NA

DNA: TGTGCCTCCGACGCAGGTTTGAACACTGAAGCTTTCTTT
CDR3: CASDAGLNTEAFF
size: few
J: TRBJ1-1
V: TRBV10-3
D: NA

DNA: TGTGCCAGCAGCTCCGGGACAGGGACATCTGGAAACACCATATATTTT
CDR3: CASSSGTGTSGNTIYF
size: NA
J: TRBJ1-3
V: TRBV5-6
D: TRBD1

DNA: TGTGCCAGCAGCCCTGGACTAGCGGGAGACTACGAGCAGTACTTC
CDR3: CASSPGLAGDYEQYF
size: once
J: TRBJ2-7
V: TRBV28
D: TRBD2

DNA: TGTGCCAGCAGCGTATCTGGAGCGGGAGGCTCCGGCAATGAGCAGTTCTTC
CDR3: CASSVSGAGGSGNEQFF
size: NA
J: TRBJ2-1
V: TRBV9
D: TRBD2

DNA: TGTGCCAGCAGCTTAAACAGGGGGCGCATACACGAGCAGTACTTC
CDR3: CASSLNRGRIHEQYF
size: NA
J: TRBJ2-7
V: TRBV7-8
D: TRBD1

DNA: TGTGCCAGCAGCCCCGGACAGGTTATCTGGGAGACCCAGTACTTC
CDR3: CASSPGQVIWETQYF
size: NA
J: TRBJ2-5
V: TRBV7-9
D: TRBD1

DNA: TGTGCCATCAGTGAACTTCAAGGGGCAAATGCTGAAGCTTTCTTT
CDR3: CAISELQGANAEAFF
size: NA
J: TRBJ1-1
V: TRBV10-3
D: NA

DNA: TGTGCCAGCAGTTGGCGGGAGACGGGCACAGATACGCAGTATTTT
CDR3: CASSWRETGTDTQYF
size: once
J: TRBJ2-3
V: TRBV27
D: TRBD2

DNA: TGTGCCAGCGGGTCCCTCGGAACTATGAGGTACACCTTC
CDR3: CASGSLGTMRYTF
size: NA
J: TRBJ1-2
V: TRBV28
D: NA

DNA: TGTGCCACCAGCAGAGATAGTACCGGGATTGAGCAGTTCTTC
CDR3: CATSRDSTGIEQFF
size: NA
J: TRBJ2-1
V: TRBV15
D: NA

DNA: TGTGCCACCAGCAGAGACAGGGTACATACGCAGTATTTT
CDR3: CATSRDRVHTQYF
size: NA
J: TRBJ2-3
V: TRBV15
D: NA

DNA: TGTGCCAGCAGCTTATGGACTAGGGGACAAGAGACCCAGTACTTC
CDR3: CASSLWTRGQETQYF
size: NA
J: TRBJ2-5
V: TRBV7-9
D: TRBD2

DNA: TGTGCCAGCAGTGAAGCGGGAGCGGGAGTTAAAGAGACCCAGTACTTC
CDR3: CASSEAGAGVKETQYF
size: few
J: TRBJ2-5
V: TRBV6-1
D: TRBD2

DNA: TGTGCCAGCGTCTCAGGAGGGGATAGCACTGAAGCTTTCTTT
CDR3: CASVSGGDSTEAFF
size: NA
J: TRBJ1-1
V: TRBV28
D: NA

DNA: TGTGCCAGCAGCGAATGGGAGGGCCGGAGGAACATTCAGTACTTC
CDR3: CASSEWEGRRNIQYF
size: once
J: TRBJ2-4
V: TRBV9
D: TRBD2

DNA: TGCGCCAGCAGTCACGGGGGGACGAATCAGCCCCAGCATTTT
CDR3: CASSHGGTNQPQHF
size: NA
J: TRBJ1-5
V: TRBV23-1
D: NA

DNA: TGCGCCAGCACGGAAGGCGACAGGGGCGTGCGCGAGCAGTACTTC
CDR3: CASTEGDRGVREQYF
size: NA
J: TRBJ2-7
V: TRBV5-1
D: TRBD1

DNA: TGTGCCAGCAGCTACGGACAGGCCCTAAGGGGGCCCCAGCATTTT
CDR3: CASSYGQALRGPQHF
size: NA
J: TRBJ1-5
V: TRBV5-5
D: TRBD1

DNA: TGTGCCAGCAGTTCCCAGGAAGGCACAGATACGCAGTATTTT
CDR3: CASSSQEGTDTQYF
size: NA
J: TRBJ2-3
V: TRBV11-2
D: NA

DNA: TGTGCCAGCAGCTTAGGTCTGGGACTCTCTACCTACGAGCAGTACTTC
CDR3: CASSLGLGLSTYEQYF
size: NA
J: TRBJ2-7
V: TRBV11-2
D: NA

DNA: TGCGCCAGCAGCTTGTTGGAGACAGGGATAGGGGAGCAGTACTTC
CDR3: CASSLLETGIGEQYF
size: NA
J: TRBJ2-7
V: TRBV5-1
D: TRBD1

DNA: TGTGCCAGCAGTTACTACGGGAACTCACCCCTCCACTTT
CDR3: CASSYYGNSPLHF
size: NA
J: TRBJ1-6
V: TRBV6-5
D: NA

DNA: TGCGCCAGCAGCTTGGAACAGGGTGTCTCAGATACGCAGTATTTT
CDR3: CASSLEQGVSDTQYF
size: NA
J: TRBJ2-3
V: TRBV5-1
D: NA

DNA: TGTGCCAGCAGCTTAGCAGAGGACACTGGCTACACCTTC
CDR3: CASSLAEDTGYTF
size: NA
J: TRBJ1-2
V: TRBV7-2
D: NA

DNA: TGTGCTAGTGGTTTGGGATGGGCTAGCGATACCGTCCCCGAGCAGTACTTC
CDR3: CASGLGWASDTVPEQYF
size: once
J: TRBJ2-7
V: TRBV12-5
D: NA